The 21 T cell receptor beta chains below were found in one sample sequenced in a study of cytotoxic CD8 clonotypes in ibrutinib-treated CLL (dated by TCRdb to about 2021). The label giving this sample's time point can be read as: eleven to twelve months on ibrutinib. Library generation was performed with the immunoSEQ multiplex PCR assay. TCRdb re-hosts the immuneACCESS table, in-frame sequences only. Its copies lack some clones; in the studies checked, an unresolved V gene accounts for under half of them, and the cause for the rest is not known. The sample table records around 60,000 clones; over 60% of these occur just once. The top ten constitute roughly 45% of the sample. Here the sequenced sample was PBMCs, taken after 12 months of ibrutinib treatment. The source is a human donor with chronic lymphocytic leukemia.

The chain employs TRBV10-3 and TRBJ2-3, with D possibly TRBD2 on 6 matching bases. V lost 2 bases and J lost 1, with 16 bases in between. Germline V gene lookup returns CDR1 ENHRY and CDR2 SYGVKD. This CDR3 spans 17 amino acids. CDR3 sequence reads: CAISEPTGTWGTDTQYF. CDR3 DNA: TGTGCCATCAGTGAGCCAACCGGGACTTGGGGCACAGATACGCAGTATTTT.

The chain couples TRBV11-2 to TRBJ2-3; 14 nucleotides agree with TRBD2. V shed 5 bases, J shed 4 bases, and the junction held 5 bases outside the gene matches. This CDR3 is 16 amino acids long. The V gene's germline CDR1 is SGHAT and CDR2 FQNNGV. CDR3 DNA sequence: TGTGCCAGCAGCCAAGGACTAGCGGGAGGCCCAGATACGCAGTATTTT. As protein: CASSQGLAGGPDTQYF.

The chain combines TRBV5-4 with TRBJ2-3; D may be TRBD2 (6 bases). This CDR3 is 14 amino acids long. CDR1 SGHNT and CDR2 YYREEE come from the germline V gene (reference sequence). Trimming removed 10 bases at V and 0 bases at J, with 15 bases between. CDR3 sequence reads: CAVSVGGSTDTQYF. The CDR3 nucleotides are TGTGCCGTCTCGGTGGGGGGAAGCACAGATACGCAGTATTTT.

This CDR3 reads CASSVGGVGADTQYF. As DNA, the CDR3 is TGTGCCAGCAGCGTGGGGGGAGTTGGGGCAGATACGCAGTATTTT. The chain uses TRBV9 and TRBJ2-3; maybe TRBD2 (6 bases). Germline-derived CDR1 and CDR2 are SGDLS and YYNGEE. This CDR3 has 15 amino acids. The V end lost 2 bases, the J end lost 4 bases, and 14 bases lay between the germline ends.

This clone showed up just a few times. The CDR3 nucleotides are TGTGCCAGCAGTCTAGCGGGAGGGCCCCACGAGCAGTACTTC. Protein: CASSLAGGPHEQYF. The chain uses TRBV25-1 and TRBJ2-7, with 12 positions matching TRBD2. The CDR3 consists of 14 residues. Per germline, CDR1 MGHDK and CDR2 SYGVNS. J was trimmed by 5 bases and V by 5 bases; bases with no gene match: 4.

The table lists this clone with a few counts. The rearrangement links TRBV2 to TRBJ1-1; possible D gene TRBD1, 5 bases. The CDR3 totals 13 residues. The V gene lost 6 bases and the J gene lost 7 bases, with 15 bases spanning the gap. Germline V gene lookup returns CDR1 SNHLY and CDR2 FYNNEI. CDR3 DNA sequence: TGTGCCAGCAGCGTGACCCGGGGGGATGAAGCTTTCTTT. Its translation: CASSVTRGDEAFF.

This clone was detected only once. This sequence joins TRBV6-4 and TRBJ2-5, with D tentatively TRBD1 (6 bases). Deletions cut 5 bases from V and 5 bases from J, with 12 bases between. Germline CDR1 MRHNA, CDR2 SNTAGT. The CDR3 runs to 13 residues. This CDR3 is CASSLTRGETQYF. The CDR3 nucleotides are TGTGCCAGCAGTCTCACTAGGGGGGAGACCCAGTACTTC.

This rearrangement joins TRBV5-6 to TRBJ1-5; D is possibly TRBD1 (5 bases). Germline CDR1 SGHDT, CDR2 YYEEEE. Trimming cost V 1 base and J 10 bases, with 24 bases left between them. The CDR3 covers 17 residues. The CDR3 sequence: CASSLWGLGPREAPQHF. DNA of the CDR3: TGTGCCAGCAGCTTGTGGGGACTGGGACCCCGCGAGGCTCCCCAGCATTTT.

This chain connects TRBV7-6 to TRBJ1-1; 8 bases match TRBD1. The germline V gene encodes CDR1 SGHVS and CDR2 FNYEAQ. This CDR3 spans 17 amino acids. The J segment lost 4 bases and the V segment lost 0 bases, leaving 10 bases of the junction unmatched. The CDR3 nucleotides are TGTGCCAGCAGCTTAGCTCGCTGGCAGGGGGCTTTCACTGAAGCTTTCTTT. Protein product: CASSLARWQGAFTEAFF.

This sequence joins TRBV5-1 and TRBJ1-2; 10 bases align to TRBD1. The CDR3 loop spans 14 amino acids. Germline values: CDR1 SGHRS, CDR2 YFSETQ. V gave up 4 bases and J gave up 6 bases; unmatched junction bases: 6. CDR3 nucleotides: TGCGCCAGCAGCCTGTTTGGGACAGGGGATGGCTACACCTTC. This translates into CASSLFGTGDGYTF.

This clone was picked up one time. This chain joins TRBV5-1 and TRBJ2-3; either TRBD1 or TRBD2 may fit D (6 bases each). V was shortened by 3 bases and J by 3 bases, with 14 bases between the two germline ends. Germline V gene lookup returns CDR1 SGHRS and CDR2 YFSETQ. This CDR3 has 15 residues. CDR3: CASSSGAVGTDTQYF. CDR3 bases: TGCGCCAGCAGCTCGGGGGCCGTGGGGACAGATACGCAGTATTTT.

The chain has TRBV6-5 and TRBJ1-3; possible D gene TRBD1, 6 bases. The CDR3 runs to 15 residues. Germline V gene data show CDR1 as MNHEY and CDR2 as SVGAGI. Trimming took 7 bases from V and 0 from J, leaving 13 bases between them. CDR3 protein: CASTRDTGSGNTIYF. CDR3 in DNA: TGTGCCAGCACACGGGACACGGGCTCTGGAAACACCATATATTTT.

This clone was counted many times. V and J are TRBV19 and TRBJ1-5; D ambiguous. The CDR3 contains 14 residues. Germline CDR1 and CDR2: LNHDA and SQIVND (reference sequence). Trimming removed 1 base at V and 7 bases at J, with 11 bases between. The CDR3 loop reads CASSIVIIGQPQHF. The CDR3, as DNA: TGTGCCAGTAGTATAGTAATTATTGGCCAGCCCCAGCATTTT.

J is TRBJ2-5 and V is TRBV11-2; 7 bases line up with TRBD2. The CDR3 totals 14 residues. With V trimmed by 3 bases and J by 5 bases, 6 bases remained unmatched. Germline CDR1 and CDR2: SGHAT and FQNNGV. CDR3 amino acids: CASSFGLDSETQYF. For the CDR3, the DNA is TGTGCCAGCAGCTTTGGACTAGATTCGGAGACCCAGTACTTC.

This sequence joins TRBV27 and TRBJ1-2; weak D call: TRBD1 (5 bases). The CDR3 has 13 residues. Germline assignment: CDR1 MNHEY and CDR2 SMNVEV (reference sequence). The V end lost 6 bases, the J end lost 6 bases, and 14 bases lay between the germline ends. This CDR3 is CASRGWAGHGYTF. The CDR3 DNA sequence: TGTGCCAGCAGAGGCTGGGCGGGGCATGGCTACACCTTC.

The chain has TRBV7-2 and TRBJ2-5, with 8 bases aligning to TRBD1. The J segment lost 4 bases and the V segment lost 5 bases, leaving 6 bases of the junction unmatched. The CDR3 contains 14 residues. CDR1 SGHTA and CDR2 FQGNSA come from the germline V gene. The CDR3 here is CASSRADRGETQYF. The CDR3 nucleotides read TGTGCCAGCAGCCGGGCCGACAGGGGAGAGACCCAGTACTTC.

The chain links TRBV4-1 to TRBJ2-7, with TRBD2 as a possible D gene (6 bases). Trimming shortened V by 1 base and J by 5 bases, and 15 bases separated the two germline ends. The CDR3 loop spans 15 amino acids. Germline V CDR1 and CDR2: MGHRA, YSYEKL. The CDR3 here is CASSQVEETGDEQYF. The CDR3 region has the DNA TGCGCCAGCAGCCAAGTAGAGGAAACGGGGGACGAGCAGTACTTC.

The chain has TRBV28 and TRBJ2-5, with D possibly being TRBD1 or TRBD2 (5 bases each). Trimming removed 6 bases at V and 0 bases at J, with 8 bases between. The CDR3 is made up of 13 amino acids. The V gene's germline CDR1 is MDHEN and CDR2 SYDVKM. The DNA for the CDR3 is TGTGCCAGCAGGACGGGACACCAAGAGACCCAGTACTTC. It is translated as CASRTGHQETQYF.

The chain carries TRBV30 and TRBJ1-5, with a weak D call TRBD1 (5 bases). There are 14 residues in the CDR3. V was shortened by 7 bases and J by 6 bases, with 19 bases between the two germline ends. The germline V gene encodes CDR1 GTSNPN and CDR2 SVGIG (reference sequence). The CDR3 loop reads CAFQAGTGGQPQHF. For the CDR3, the DNA is TGTGCCTTTCAGGCAGGAACAGGCGGTCAGCCCCAGCATTTT.

CDR3 region: CASSEVGHLLSYEQYF. The CDR3 DNA is TGTGCCAGCAGTGAAGTAGGTCACTTACTTTCCTACGAGCAGTACTTC. V and J are TRBV2 and TRBJ2-7; no clear D gene. CDR1 and CDR2 (germline): SNHLY, FYNNEI. The CDR3 contains 16 residues. Trimming left V 1 base short and J 1 base short, with 14 bases between.

This chain links TRBV7-2 with TRBJ2-5; a possible D gene is TRBD2 (6 bases). The V gene lost 5 bases and the J gene lost 7 bases, with 26 bases spanning the gap. The CDR3 has 17 residues. Germline loops: CDR1 SGHTA, CDR2 FQGNSA. In DNA form, the CDR3 reads TGTGCCAGCAGCCCCTTGGGGGGTAGGGGTCCCGGCGGGACCCAGTACTTC. Translating gives CASSPLGGRGPGGTQYF.